Following are 25 T cell receptor beta chains from one sample sequenced in a study of cytomegalovirus exposure and HLA in healthy donors. In the PCR, 60 Vbeta and 13 Jbeta primers were used. Libraries were prepared by immunoSEQ multiplex PCR; TCRdb keeps only in-frame clonotypes and omits some of them. The sample yields tens of thousands of clones, around 85% seen once. The sequencing sample was made of PBMCs. These receptors all come from a young man in good health and CMV-seronegative.

This clone was seen a few times. J is TRBJ2-5 and V is TRBV15, with D hard to call. Germline V gene sequence: CDR1 LNHNV, CDR2 YYDKDF (reference sequence). The ends were cut back, 3 bases at V and 11 bases at J, with 13 bases in the middle. CDR3 length: 12 residues. The CDR3 sequence is CATSRGTGEQYF. The CDR3 nucleotides read TGTGCCACCAGCAGGGGTACTGGAGAGCAGTACTTC.

Only one count was recorded for this clone. CDR3 residues: CASSYSLSGEYEQYF. CDR3 nucleotide sequence: TGTGCCAGCAGTTATTCTTTGTCGGGGGAGTACGAGCAGTACTTC. J is TRBJ2-7 and V is TRBV6-5; TRBD2 might be the D (6 bases). Trimming cost V 3 bases and J 4 bases, with 16 bases left between them. The CDR3 totals 15 residues. Germline V CDR1 and CDR2: MNHEY, SVGAGI.

The V gene is TRBV4-3, the J gene TRBJ1-1; D is unresolved. Trimming removed 0 bases at V and 5 bases at J, with 7 bases between. The CDR3 totals 13 residues. Germline V gene sequence: CDR1 LGHNA, CDR2 YSLEER. CDR3 coding DNA: TGCGCCAGCAGCCAAGATGGGCAAACTGAAGCTTTCTTT. Protein sequence: CASSQDGQTEAFF.

The rearrangement links TRBV6-1 to TRBJ1-1, with 7 bases aligning to TRBD1. The V gene's germline CDR1 is MNHNS and CDR2 SASEGT. The CDR3 extends over 11 amino acids. V shed 6 bases, J shed 9 bases, and the junction held 4 bases outside the gene matches. The CDR3 spells CASRRGQQAFF. DNA of the CDR3: TGTGCCAGCAGACGGGGACAGCAAGCTTTCTTT.

The V call is TRBV4-2, the J call TRBJ1-4; D perhaps matches TRBD1 (6 bases). Per the germline V gene, CDR1 is LGHNA and CDR2 is YNFKEQ. The CDR3 spans 16 residues. The V end lost 0 bases, the J end lost 3 bases, and 11 bases lay between the germline ends. The CDR3 loop reads CASSQEGTTSNEKLFF. The CDR3 DNA reads TGTGCCAGCAGCCAAGAAGGGACAACGTCTAATGAAAAACTGTTTTTT.

This clone was picked up a small number of times. J is TRBJ2-5 and V is TRBV18; 7 bases are a match to TRBD1. CDR1 is KGHSH and CDR2 is LQKENI in the germline V gene. The V and J ends lost 1 base and 2 bases, in that order; junction bases with no gene match: 13. The CDR3 totals 18 residues. CDR3 coding DNA: TGTGCCAGCTCACCACGCTTTGCGGACAGGAGTTTACAAGAGACCCAGTACTTC. As protein: CASSPRFADRSLQETQYF. Full variable domain (outside the CDR3, taken from reference TRBV18 and TRBJ2-5): NAGVMQNPRHLVRRRGQEARLRCSPMKGHSHVYWYRQLPEEGLKFMVYLQKENIIDESGMPKERFSAEFPKEGPSILRIQQVVRGDSAAYFCASSPRFADRSLQETQYFGPGTRLLVL.

CDR3 residues: CASSVGTSGSGDTQYF. In DNA form, the CDR3 reads TGTGCCAGCAGTGTTGGGACTAGCGGGTCGGGGGATACGCAGTATTTT. The rearrangement joins TRBV2 to TRBJ2-3; 12 nucleotides match TRBD2. The CDR3 totals 16 residues. Germline V gene data show CDR1 as SNHLY and CDR2 as FYNNEI. V lost 4 bases to trimming and J lost 6 bases; unmatched junction nucleotides: 8.

This clone came up once. The rearrangement uses TRBV5-1 and TRBJ1-1; no firm D call. From germline, CDR1 is SGHRS and CDR2 YFSETQ. With 0 bases removed from V and 0 bases from J, the gap between germline ends came to 9 bases. The CDR3 has 15 residues. The CDR3 region is CASSLGSPVNTEAFF. The CDR3 DNA is TGCGCCAGCAGCTTGGGGTCTCCAGTGAACACTGAAGCTTTCTTT. Together with reference TRBV5-1 and TRBJ1-1, the CDR3 gives the full variable domain: KAGVTQTPRYLIKTRGQQVTLSCSPISGHRSVSWYQQTPGQGLQFLFEYFSETQRNKGNFPGRFSGRQFSNSRSEMNVSTLELGDSALYLCASSLGSPVNTEAFFGQGTRLTVV.

The rearrangement joins TRBV29-1 to TRBJ2-5, with 9 nucleotides matching TRBD2. V was pared by 4 bases and J by 4 bases, with 7 bases of the junction left unmatched. The length of the CDR3 is 14 residues. Looked up from germline, CDR1 is SQVTM and CDR2 is ANQGSEA. The CDR3 nucleotides are TGCAGCGTTGCGGAGACTAGCGGAAGAGAGACCCAGTACTTC. This gives the protein CSVAETSGRETQYF.

The V call is TRBV5-1, the J call TRBJ2-5; no reliable D call. Between the trimmed V and J ends, which lost 3 bases and 0 bases, there was a span of 3 bases. Per the germline V gene, CDR1 is SGHRS and CDR2 is YFSETQ. This CDR3 spans 12 amino acids. For the CDR3, the DNA is TGCGCCAGCAGCTCTCACCAAGAGACCCAGTACTTC. This codes for CASSSHQETQYF.

This clone was counted only a few times. The V gene is TRBV19, the J gene TRBJ1-6; D remains ambiguous. The CDR3 totals 15 residues. Trimming left V 1 base short and J 7 bases short, with 11 bases between. From germline, CDR1 is LNHDA and CDR2 SQIVND (reference sequence). CDR3 in amino acids: CASSIGAFVNSPLHF. CDR3 bases: TGTGCCAGTAGTATAGGGGCCTTCGTAAATTCACCCCTCCACTTT. Filled out from reference TRBV19 and TRBJ1-6, the complete variable domain reads DGGITQSPKYLFRKEGQNVTLSCEQNLNHDAMYWYRQDPGQGLRLIYYSQIVNDFQKGDIAEGYSVSREKKESFPLTVTSAQKNPTAFYLCASSIGAFVNSPLHFGNGTRLTVT.

This sequence joins TRBV19 and TRBJ1-4; D gene ambiguous. The CDR3 has 14 amino acids. V lost 2 bases and J 0 bases, leaving 4 bases between the germline ends. The germline CDR1 and CDR2 sequences are LNHDA and SQIVND (reference sequence). CDR3 bases: TGTGCCAGTAGTATACAGTCAACTAATGAAAAACTGTTTTTT. Translating gives CASSIQSTNEKLFF.

This clone has a handful of counts. This CDR3 reads CASSESPSRDTEAFF. CDR3 bases: TGTGCCAGCAGTGAATCCCCTTCCCGGGACACTGAAGCTTTCTTT. V is TRBV2 and J is TRBJ1-1; D is uncertain. The CDR3 extends over 15 amino acids. The germline V and J ends were trimmed by 2 bases and 3 bases, with 13 bases remaining between them. Per germline, CDR1 SNHLY and CDR2 FYNNEI. Supplemented by reference TRBV2 and TRBJ1-1, the full variable domain reads EPEVTQTPSHQVTQMGQEVILRCVPISNHLYFYWYRQILGQKVEFLVSFYNNEISEKSEIFDDQFSVERPDGSNFTLKIRSTKLEDSAMYFCASSESPSRDTEAFFGQGTRLTVV.

This clone showed up just a few times. The chain uses TRBV6-1 and TRBJ1-6; 8 nucleotides align to TRBD1. CDR1 is MNHNS, CDR2 SASEGT, per germline. This CDR3 has 17 amino acids. The trim removed 1 base at V and 7 bases at J, leaving 9 bases unmatched. CDR3 protein: CASSEGTGSTNNSPLHF. In DNA form, the CDR3 reads TGTGCCAGCAGTGAAGGGACAGGGAGTACTAACAATTCACCCCTCCACTTT.

The V call is TRBV4-1, the J call TRBJ1-6, with 8 bases fitting TRBD1. CDR1 is MGHRA and CDR2 is YSYEKL in the germline V gene. The CDR3 length is 15 residues. V lost 4 bases, J lost 9 bases, and 8 bases stayed unmatched. The CDR3 nucleotides read TGCGCCAGCAGCCCCTCGACAGGGGCGGGTTCACCCCTCCACTTT. Translating gives CASSPSTGAGSPLHF.

The chain is built from TRBV6-1 and TRBJ1-4; 9 bases fit TRBD1. Germline V gene sequence: CDR1 MNHNS, CDR2 SASEGT. The CDR3 contains 14 residues. The trim removed 4 bases at V and 10 bases at J, leaving 7 bases unmatched. CDR3 nucleotide sequence: TGTGCCAGCAGTGGCGGACAGGGGCAAGGAAAACTGTTTTTT. Its protein is CASSGGQGQGKLFF.

In DNA form, the CDR3 reads TGTGCCAGTAGTATTTTCAGGGGCAATCAGCCCCAGCATTTT. Its translation: CASSIFRGNQPQHF. The rearrangement links TRBV19 to TRBJ1-5, with a possible D match to TRBD1 (5 bases). V lost 3 bases and J lost 2, with 8 bases in between. Germline V lookup: CDR1 LNHDA, CDR2 SQIVND (reference sequence). This CDR3 has 14 residues.

The chain employs TRBV18 and TRBJ2-7; 8 nucleotides align to TRBD1. The CDR3 covers 15 residues. Trimming at V came to 2 bases and at J to 6 bases, leaving 9 bases not matched to a gene. Germline CDR1 and CDR2: KGHSH and LQKENI. CDR3 region: CASSPRGQGAFEQYF. CDR3 sequence (DNA): TGTGCCAGCTCACCAAGAGGGCAGGGGGCTTTCGAGCAGTACTTC.

The rearrangement uses TRBV21-1 and TRBJ1-2; TRBD1 is the table's D call and was not checked against the DNA. TRBV21-1 is listed as a pseudogene. The CDR3 length is 16 residues. CDR3 sequence reads: CASSLRNRAAGYGYTF. As DNA, the CDR3 is TGTGCCAGCAGCTTACGAAACAGGGCCGCCGGCTATGGCTACACCTTC.

This sequence joins TRBV7-2 and TRBJ1-2; maybe TRBD1 (5 bases). With 2 bases removed from V and 8 bases from J, the gap between germline ends came to 24 bases. Germline lookup yields CDR1 SGHTA and CDR2 FQGNSA. This CDR3 is 17 amino acids long. CDR3 sequence reads: CASSLTSGSSSSGGYTF. The CDR3 DNA reads as TGTGCCAGCAGCTTAACTAGCGGTAGCAGTTCATCAGGGGGCTACACCTTC.

DNA of the CDR3: TGTGCCATCAGTGAGTCGAGGGGGACGGACACTGAAGCTTTCTTT. This gives the protein CAISESRGTDTEAFF. The chain links TRBV10-3 to TRBJ1-1; tentative D call: TRBD1 (6 bases). The V end was cut by 0 bases, the J end by 3 bases, with 11 bases between. CDR3 length: 15 amino acids. Per germline, CDR1 ENHRY and CDR2 SYGVKD.

J is TRBJ1-1 and V is TRBV30; 8 bases are a match to TRBD1. Germline CDR1 reads GTSNPN; CDR2 reads SVGIG (reference sequence). The junction had 4 bases not matched to a gene; V was cut back by 4 bases and J by 6 bases. CDR3 length: 12 residues. The CDR3 is CAWTGGSPEAFF. DNA of the CDR3: TGTGCCTGGACAGGGGGCAGCCCTGAAGCTTTCTTT.

The chain uses TRBV6-5 and TRBJ2-7; a weak D match, TRBD1 (5 bases). V lost 0 bases and J lost 3, with 12 bases in between. Germline CDR1 and CDR2: MNHEY and SVGAGI. The CDR3 runs 15 residues. This CDR3 reads CASSYSLEQDYEQYF. The DNA for the CDR3 is TGTGCCAGCAGTTACTCGTTGGAACAGGACTACGAGCAGTACTTC.

The chain links TRBV14 to TRBJ1-1, with D possibly TRBD1 on 5 matching bases. The CDR3 contains 13 residues. V was trimmed by 4 bases and J by 8 bases, leaving 14 bases between them. Looked up from germline, CDR1 is SGHDN and CDR2 is FVKESK. The CDR3 coding sequence is TGTGCCAGCAGCCCAATGGACCGGACAGAAGCTTTCTTT. It codes for CASSPMDRTEAFF.

This sequence joins TRBV19 and TRBJ2-2, with a weak D call TRBD1 (5 bases). This CDR3 has 16 amino acids. Germline CDR1 and CDR2: LNHDA and SQIVND (reference sequence). V lost 5 bases and J 0 bases, leaving 13 bases between the germline ends. The CDR3 region has the DNA TGTGCCAGTAGTGGTGCCGGACAAGCGAACACCGGGGAGCTGTTTTTT. Protein sequence: CASSGAGQANTGELFF.